These T cell receptor beta chains were read from a single sample in a study of cytomegalovirus exposure and HLA in healthy donors. Generated by immunoSEQ multiplex PCR, the TCRdb table keeps only in-frame clones and is missing some. Of 150,000 or so clones listed, roughly nine tenths are singletons. Sequenced: PBMCs. The receptors stem from a woman between 18 and 29 years old in good health and CMV-seropositive. Both conserved end residues are part of each CDR3. The D gene is left open where the match is weak. For some rows the clone size is stated as once, few or many, or as a class when expanded; others skip it.

>TRBV14|TRBD1|-|TRBJ2-5
CASSPGIRGQGYSINQETQYF
TGTGCCAGCAGCCCGGGTATACGAGGACAGGGGTATTCTATTAACCAAGAGACCCAGTACTTC
>TRBV2|-|-|TRBJ1-2
CASSEGVLTGGGYTF
TGTGCCAGCAGTGAAGGGGTCCTAACTGGGGGGGGCTACACCTTC
>TRBV27|TRBD1|-|TRBJ2-7
CASSSPTGESGHPYEQYF
TGTGCCAGCAGTTCCCCAACAGGGGAGAGCGGCCACCCCTACGAGCAGTACTTC
>TRBV7-6|-|-|TRBJ2-1
CASSLAPRGGASYNEQFF
TGTGCCAGCAGCTTAGCCCCCCGAGGGGGGGCTTCCTACAATGAGCAGTTCTTC
>TRBV28|TRBD1|-|TRBJ2-3
CASSGQGGTDTQYF
TGTGCCAGCAGCGGACAGGGAGGCACAGATACGCAGTATTTT
>TRBV11-2|TRBD2|-|TRBJ2-7
CASTQGVSGGPSYEQYF
TGTGCCAGCACCCAGGGCGTTAGCGGGGGGCCCTCCTACGAGCAGTACTTC
>TRBV27|-|-|TRBJ2-5
CASSLFRGETQYF
TGTGCCAGCAGTTTATTTAGGGGAGAGACCCAGTACTTC
>TRBV9|TRBD2|few|TRBJ2-3
CASSVGGGGTDTQYF
TGTGCCAGCAGCGTAGGCGGGGGGGGCACAGATACGCAGTATTTT
>TRBV6-5|-|-|TRBJ1-2
CASSYSQGRDYGYTF
TGTGCCAGCAGTTACTCGCAGGGGCGGGACTATGGCTACACCTTC
>TRBV9|TRBD2|-|TRBJ2-5
CASSPTSGTRSTVWETQYF
TGTGCCAGCAGCCCTACCTCCGGGACTAGGAGTACGGTTTGGGAGACCCAGTACTTC
>TRBV5-8|TRBD2|-|TRBJ2-2
CASRTSGVNTGELFF
TGTGCCAGCAGGACTAGCGGGGTAAACACCGGGGAGCTGTTTTTT
>TRBV7-9|-|-|TRBJ1-1
CASSLAGANTEAFF
TGTGCCAGCAGCCTGGCGGGGGCGAACACTGAAGCTTTCTTT
>TRBV10-3|TRBD1|-|TRBJ2-1
CAISDPGTGGNEQFF
TGTGCCATCAGTGACCCCGGGACAGGGGGGAATGAGCAGTTCTTC
>TRBV5-6|-|-|TRBJ1-2
CASSLAGVNYGYTF
TGTGCCAGCAGCTTGGCCGGGGTTAACTATGGCTACACCTTC
>TRBV28|-|-|TRBJ2-5
CASSLDLGQETQYF
TGTGCCAGCAGTTTAGATCTCGGCCAAGAGACCCAGTACTTC
>TRBV28|-|-|TRBJ1-2
CATRAINYGYTF
TGTGCCACCCGTGCGATTAACTATGGCTACACCTTC
>TRBV5-6|-|-|TRBJ1-2
CASSSPGGYGYTF
TGTGCCAGCAGCTCTCCGGGTGGCTATGGCTACACCTTC
>TRBV29-1|TRBD1|-|TRBJ2-7
CSARQGALYEQYF
TGCAGCGCTAGACAGGGGGCTCTCTACGAGCAGTACTTC
>TRBV6-5|-|-|TRBJ1-1
CASSYLMGGNTEAFF
TGTGCCAGCAGTTACCTTATGGGGGGGAACACTGAAGCTTTCTTT
>TRBV5-1|-|-|TRBJ2-3
CARNSPAGVSTDTQYF
TGCGCCAGAAATTCCCCAGCGGGCGTATCCACAGATACGCAGTATTTT
>TRBV5-4|-|-|TRBJ1-5
CASSLGGAAGDQPQHF
TGTGCCAGCAGTCTTGGGGGGGCAGCAGGAGATCAGCCCCAGCATTTT
>TRBV27|-|few|TRBJ1-1
CASGGFMNTEAFF
TGTGCCAGCGGGGGGTTCATGAACACTGAAGCTTTCTTT
>TRBV7-2|-|once|TRBJ2-5
CASSWVQGGGETQYF
TGTGCCAGCAGTTGGGTACAGGGTGGGGGAGAGACCCAGTACTTC
>TRBV6-5|-|-|TRBJ2-3
CASRRTVRADTQYF
TGTGCCAGCAGGCGGACGGTGAGGGCAGATACGCAGTATTTT
>TRBV5-6|TRBD1|-|TRBJ1-2
CASSLVLDRGPIRPGYTF
TGTGCCAGCAGCTTGGTTCTCGACAGGGGACCGATCCGGCCAGGCTACACCTTC
>TRBV12-5|TRBD1|-|TRBJ2-7
CASGLGQGNWYEQYF
TGTGCTAGTGGTTTGGGACAGGGGAATTGGTACGAGCAGTACTTC
>TRBV18|-|once|TRBJ1-1
CASSPSHYTEAFF
TGTGCCAGCTCACCCAGTCATTACACTGAAGCTTTCTTT
>TRBV30|-|-|TRBJ2-7
CAARSSYEQYF
TGTGCGGCAAGGAGCTCCTACGAGCAGTACTTC
>TRBV5-1|-|-|TRBJ2-7
CASSLESGNYEQYF
TGCGCCAGCAGCTTGGAGTCGGGGAACTACGAGCAGTACTTC
>TRBV4-1|-|-|TRBJ2-7
CASSTVALTYEQYF
TGCGCCAGCAGCACCGTAGCGCTCACCTACGAGCAGTACTTC
>TRBV28|TRBD2|-|TRBJ2-2
CASSQSGGSNTGELFF
TGTGCCAGCAGCCAGAGCGGGGGGTCGAACACCGGGGAGCTGTTTTTT
>TRBV27|TRBD2|-|TRBJ2-1
CASSLGTSGDNEQFF
TGTGCCAGCAGTTTAGGGACTAGCGGGGACAATGAGCAGTTCTTC